These 28 T cell receptor beta chains share one sample of origin, sequenced in a study of blood T cell repertoires in COVID-19 (dated by TCRdb to about 2020). Receptors were amplified or captured by the immunoSEQ multiplex PCR assay. The table comes from immuneACCESS by way of TCRdb, which keeps in-frame sequences with V and J called. Part of the clones is missing from these tables; in studies checked, under half for an unresolved V gene and the rest for unknown reasons. Across this sample there are some 250,000 clones, with 86% seen only once. In total, the top ten clones hold approximately 2% of the sample. Sample: peripheral blood. These TCRs come from a man aged 25-45 years who had recovered from COVID-19.

V gene TRBV5-6 combines with J gene TRBJ2-5; 9 bases map to TRBD1. The CDR3 is made up of 15 amino acids. Trimming cost V 4 bases and J 2 bases; bases outside gene matches: 6. CDR1 SGHDT and CDR2 YYEEEE come from the germline V gene. This chain's CDR3 is CASSTTGGRQETQYF. The CDR3 bases are TGTGCCAGCAGCACAACAGGGGGCCGGCAAGAGACCCAGTACTTC.

This clone was picked up a small number of times. The chain has TRBV24-1 and TRBJ2-7, with D possibly TRBD2 on 6 matching bases. CDR3 length: 12 amino acids. Germline values: CDR1 KGHDR, CDR2 SFDVKD. With 5 bases removed from V and 8 bases from J, the gap between germline ends came to 12 bases. DNA for the CDR3: TGTGCCACCAGTGCCCTGGGGGGAAAGCAGTACTTC. It encodes CATSALGGKQYF.

CDR3: CASSLNRNTEAFF. The CDR3 region has the DNA TGTGCCAGCAGTTTAAACAGAAACACTGAAGCTTTCTTT. V gene TRBV27 combines with J gene TRBJ1-1; D is unclear. Germline CDR1 and CDR2: MNHEY and SMNVEV (reference sequence). Between the trimmed V and J ends, which lost 2 bases and 2 bases, there was a span of 6 bases. The CDR3 totals 13 residues.

The rearrangement links TRBV19 to TRBJ1-1, with D perhaps matching TRBD1 (6 bases). V dropped 4 bases and J dropped 6 bases, with 12 bases sitting between them. Germline values: CDR1 LNHDA, CDR2 SQIVND (reference sequence). The CDR3 is 13 amino acids. The CDR3 here is CASSRNRDAEAFF. Written as DNA, the CDR3 is TGTGCCAGTAGTAGGAACAGGGATGCTGAAGCTTTCTTT.

The rearrangement links TRBV19 to TRBJ1-5; possibly TRBD1 for D (6 bases). V dropped 2 bases and J dropped 9 bases, with 20 bases sitting between them. This CDR3 comprises 16 residues. The germline V gene encodes CDR1 LNHDA and CDR2 SQIVND (reference sequence). CDR3 region: CASSIRGTGRSGPQHF. The CDR3 DNA is TGTGCCAGTAGTATAAGAGGTACAGGGCGATCGGGGCCCCAGCATTTT.

The V and J genes are TRBV7-2 and TRBJ1-5, with a possible D match to TRBD1 (5 bases). Between the trimmed V and J ends, which lost 5 bases and 9 bases, there was a span of 14 bases. CDR3 length equals 13 residues. CDR1 and CDR2 (germline): SGHTA, FQGNSA. The CDR3, as DNA: TGTGCCAGCAGCCCCCAGACAGAGCGGCCCCAGCATTTT. Its translation is CASSPQTERPQHF. Full variable domain (missing parts from reference TRBV7-2 and TRBJ1-5): GAGVSQSPSNKVTEKGKDVELRCDPISGHTALYWYRQSLGQGLEFLIYFQGNSAPDKSGLPSDRFSAERTGGSVSTLTIQRTQQEDSAVYLCASSPQTERPQHFGDGTRLSIL.

This chain connects TRBV3-1 (or the pseudogene TRBV3-2) to TRBJ1-6; tentative D call: TRBD1 (6 bases). Germline V gene lookup returns CDR1 LGHDT and CDR2 YNNKEL (reference sequence). CDR3 length: 17 amino acids. V gave up 4 bases and J gave up 3 bases, with 16 bases separating them. The chain's CDR3 is CASSPQSGGLYNSPLHF. For the CDR3, the DNA is TGTGCCAGCAGCCCCCAATCGGGGGGGCTCTATAATTCACCCCTCCACTTT.

The rearrangement links TRBV29-1 to TRBJ1-1; a weak D match, TRBD1 (5 bases). Germline CDR1 and CDR2: SQVTM and ANQGSEA. V dropped 6 bases and J dropped 5 bases, with 16 bases sitting between them. This CDR3 is 13 amino acids long. The DNA for the CDR3 is TGCAGCGTCGCTAGGGACTTCCCGACTGAAGCTTTCTTT. Its translation is CSVARDFPTEAFF. Full variable domain (rest looked up from reference TRBV29-1 and TRBJ1-1): SAVISQKPSRDICQRGTSLTIQCQVDSQVTMMFWYRQQPGQSLTLIATANQGSEATYESGFVIDKFPISRPNLTFSTLTVSNMSPEDSSIYLCSVARDFPTEAFFGQGTRLTVV.

V usage is TRBV10-1 and J usage is TRBJ2-7; no clear D. CDR3 length: 11 residues. V was trimmed by 7 bases and J by 2 bases, leaving 6 bases between them. Germline values: CDR1 WNHNN, CDR2 SYGVQD (reference sequence). CDR3 sequence reads: CASTCPYEQYF. DNA for the CDR3: TGCGCCAGCACTTGTCCCTACGAGCAGTACTTC.

The chain combines TRBV10-3 with TRBJ2-7, with TRBD1 matching over 10 bases. This CDR3 has 14 residues. Trimming removed 10 bases from V and 3 bases from J; junction bases left unmatched: 9. Germline CDR1 ENHRY, CDR2 SYGVKD. The CDR3 DNA is TGTGCCAGCGAAGGGACAGGGGAGGGCTACGAGCAGTACTTC. It specifies CASEGTGEGYEQYF.

V and J are TRBV6-5 and TRBJ1-3; D possibly corresponds to TRBD1 (6 bases). V was clipped by 6 bases and J by 5 bases, with 11 bases between them. CDR1 MNHEY and CDR2 SVGAGI come from the germline V gene. This CDR3 is built from 13 residues. In DNA, the CDR3 is TGTGCCAGCAGGGCGGGGGACAGAAACACCATATATTTT. Translation gives CASRAGDRNTIYF.

The gene calls are TRBV7-2 and TRBJ1-5; TRBD1 is a possible D gene (5 bases). Germline V gene sequence: CDR1 SGHTA, CDR2 FQGNSA. This CDR3 is 18 amino acids long. V lost 5 bases, J lost 0 bases, and 20 bases lay in between. CDR3 in DNA: TGTGCCAGCAGCCCATGGGGCAGGAACACATATAGCAATCAGCCCCAGCATTTT. Translated: CASSPWGRNTYSNQPQHF.

The chain combines TRBV5-1 with TRBJ2-2; 14 bases are a match to TRBD2. Germline assignment: CDR1 SGHRS and CDR2 YFSETQ. The CDR3 has 20 amino acids. Trimming at V came to 2 bases and at J to 1 base, leaving 10 bases not matched to a gene. Here the CDR3 DNA reads TGCGCCAGCAGCTTTGGACCGGGACTAGCGGGGGCCTTGAACACCGGGGAGCTGTTTTTT. Its translation is CASSFGPGLAGALNTGELFF.

The rearrangement joins TRBV14 to TRBJ2-2; possibly TRBD2 for D (5 bases). Germline values: CDR1 SGHDN, CDR2 FVKESK. This CDR3 has 15 amino acids. V was pared by 4 bases and J by 1 base, with 10 bases between. The CDR3 region has the DNA TGTGCCAGCAGCCCTGGACTGTTGAACACCGGGGAGCTGTTTTTT. This codes for CASSPGLLNTGELFF.

V usage is TRBV6-5 and J usage is TRBJ1-2; maybe TRBD1 (5 bases). Germline CDR1 reads MNHEY; CDR2 reads SVGAGI. The CDR3 loop spans 14 amino acids. With 5 bases removed from V and 3 bases from J, the gap between germline ends came to 13 bases. The CDR3 DNA reads TGTGCCAGCAGTACTACGTGGGGGGACTATGGCTACACCTTC. It specifies CASSTTWGDYGYTF.

V gene TRBV2 combines with J gene TRBJ2-7; D is undetermined. V gave up 4 bases and J gave up 5 bases, with 9 bases separating them. The CDR3 contains 12 residues. Germline CDR1 SNHLY, CDR2 FYNNEI. CDR3 nucleotide sequence: TGTGCCAGCAGTGGCGCTCCGGACGAGCAGTACTTC. Translated: CASSGAPDEQYF.

This clone was seen once. The V call is TRBV19, the J call TRBJ2-5; the match to TRBD1 covers 7 bases. Germline V lookup: CDR1 LNHDA, CDR2 SQIVND (reference sequence). Trimming took 5 bases from V and 5 from J; bases not matched to a gene: 8. There are 14 residues in the CDR3. DNA of the CDR3: TGTGCCAGTAGTCCTAGGACAGGTCGTGAGACCCAGTACTTC. Translating it yields CASSPRTGRETQYF.

The CDR3 DNA is TGTGCCAGCAGTTTATCCTCAGGGTTCCAGAATTCACCCCTCCACTTT. It yields the protein CASSLSSGFQNSPLHF. The chain is built from TRBV27 and TRBJ1-6; D perhaps matches TRBD1 (5 bases). The CDR3 extends over 16 amino acids. Trimming removed 0 bases from V and 7 bases from J, with 13 bases in between. Germline V CDR1 and CDR2: MNHEY, SMNVEV (reference sequence).

This clone was counted a single time. The chain has TRBV6-5 and TRBJ1-1, with D possibly TRBD1 on 5 matching bases. This CDR3 contains 14 residues. V lost 0 bases to trimming and J lost 4 bases, with 9 bases between them. Germline V gene lookup returns CDR1 MNHEY and CDR2 SVGAGI. The CDR3 region is CASSYSLGGTEAFF. The DNA of the CDR3 is TGTGCCAGCAGTTACTCACTCGGGGGCACTGAAGCTTTCTTT.

The rearrangement links TRBV12-3 or TRBV12-4 to TRBJ1-1; D is possibly TRBD1 (5 bases). Trimming took 6 bases from V and 4 from J, leaving 9 bases between them. The CDR3 runs 12 residues. In DNA form, the CDR3 reads TGTGCCAGCAGCAGGGTTGTCACTGAAGCTTTCTTT. This translates into CASSRVVTEAFF.

The J gene is TRBJ2-1, the V gene TRBV5-4, with TRBD1 matching 9 bases. This CDR3 has 16 residues. V shed 3 bases, J shed 5 bases, and the junction held 9 bases outside the gene matches. Looked up from germline, CDR1 is SGHNT and CDR2 is YYREEE (reference sequence). CDR3 sequence reads: CASSSLGTGLHNEQFF. The CDR3 DNA reads TGTGCCAGCAGCTCACTCGGGACAGGGCTACACAATGAGCAGTTCTTC.

This chain connects TRBV30 to TRBJ2-1, with 8 bases fitting TRBD2. Germline V gene lookup returns CDR1 GTSNPN and CDR2 SVGIG (reference sequence). Trimming took 4 bases from V and 4 from J; bases not matched to a gene: 12. The CDR3 is 16 residues long. CDR3 sequence: CAWKKGLVGGYNEQFF. CDR3 bases: TGTGCCTGGAAGAAGGGACTAGTGGGGGGGTACAATGAGCAGTTCTTC.

The chain uses TRBV6-5 and TRBJ2-7; perhaps TRBD2 as D (6 bases). The length of the CDR3 is 12 residues. V was clipped by 0 bases and J by 6 bases, with 6 bases between them. CDR1 MNHEY and CDR2 SVGAGI come from the germline V gene. CDR3 DNA: TGTGCCAGCAGTTACTCGGGGGGCGAGCAGTACTTC. This codes for CASSYSGGEQYF.

This clone has more than one count but fewer than ten. This chain connects TRBV4-3 to TRBJ2-2; 9 positions match TRBD1. The CDR3 runs to 15 residues. Looked up from germline, CDR1 is LGHNA and CDR2 is YSLEER. Trimming cost V 4 bases and J 6 bases; bases outside gene matches: 6. CDR3 nucleotides: TGCGCCAGCAGCCCGTGGGACAGGGAGGCCGGGGAGCTGTTTTTT. Its protein product is CASSPWDREAGELFF.

V usage is TRBV5-8 and J usage is TRBJ2-7; D is possibly TRBD1 (6 bases). The CDR3 has 14 amino acids. The germline V gene encodes CDR1 SGHTS and CDR2 YDEGEE. V dropped 6 bases and J dropped 2 bases, with 15 bases sitting between them. CDR3 in amino acids: CASTILQGPYEQYF. The CDR3, as DNA: TGTGCCAGCACCATCCTACAGGGACCCTACGAGCAGTACTTC.

This chain joins TRBV30 and TRBJ2-2; weak D call: TRBD1 (5 bases). The CDR3 loop spans 16 amino acids. V was shortened by 4 bases and J by 4 bases, with 19 bases between the two germline ends. CDR1 and CDR2 from the germline V gene are GTSNPN and SVGIG (reference sequence). Written as DNA, the CDR3 is TGTGCCTGGATGTGGGGCCCTCAGGTGGGCACCGGGGAGCTGTTTTTT. Its protein product is CAWMWGPQVGTGELFF.

This chain uses TRBV7-2 with TRBJ2-1; D perhaps matches TRBD2 (7 bases). Looked up from germline, CDR1 is SGHTA and CDR2 is FQGNSA. Trimming took off 3 bases at V and 4 bases at J, with 13 bases between the two ends. This CDR3 spans 15 amino acids. CDR3 in amino acids: CASSLNGGQYNEQFF. For the CDR3, the DNA is TGTGCCAGCAGCTTGAACGGGGGGCAGTACAATGAGCAGTTCTTC.

J is TRBJ2-1 and V is TRBV6-5; TRBD1 might be the D (5 bases). V was shortened by 4 bases and J by 6 bases, with 16 bases between the two germline ends. The CDR3 runs to 15 residues. Germline V lookup: CDR1 MNHEY, CDR2 SVGAGI. The CDR3: CASSFGFDRRNEQFF. The CDR3 coding sequence is TGTGCCAGCAGTTTCGGTTTTGACAGACGCAATGAGCAGTTCTTC.